This TCR beta chain originates from a study of early T cells in non-severe SARS-CoV-2 infection. Across the study: Sequencing of unsorted whole blood was done on bulk RNA, leaving chains unpaired. Overall study results and limits: Sequences matched to VDJdb favored anti-spike CD8 responses, while private and CD4 specificities were missed.

This clonotype was counted a few times. Its antigen is as yet unknown. The protocol attached unique molecular identifiers to individual cDNA molecules. TCRdb re-derived calls from the 5' RACE reads in MiXCR, one entry per CDR3 protein. The sample yields about 61,000 distinct CDR3 sequences, more than 10% seen once. Trimming cost V 3 bases and J 1 base; bases outside gene matches: 9. This CDR3 spans 16 amino acids. The germline V gene has CDR1 DFQATT and CDR2 SNEGSKA (reference sequence). The genes are TRBV20-1 and TRBJ2-7, with TRBD2 identical over 10 bases. The TCR originated in an adult who was a healthcare worker with PCR-confirmed SARS-CoV-2 infection or an uninfected control (not recorded which). What was sequenced was whole blood. The CDR3 loop is CSARAILAGSSYEQYF. The CDR3 coding sequence is TGCAGTGCTAGGGCTATACTAGCGGGGTCGTCCTACGAGCAGTACTTC.